This TCR beta chain emerged from a study of cytomegalovirus exposure and HLA in healthy donors. Study at large: Falling in the Caucasian-associated ancestry cluster were about 83% of 300 to 500 genotyped donors. Study outcomes and limitations: An analysis done earlier found most TCR beta V segments productive about 87% or about 30% of the time.

This clone showed up just a few times. What it recognizes is unknown. Germline V lookup: CDR1 LGHNA, CDR2 YNFKEQ. V lost 5 bases to trimming and J lost 0 bases, with 8 bases between them. The CDR3 runs 13 residues. In the PCR, 60 Vbeta and 13 Jbeta primers were used. Method: immunoSEQ multiplex PCR; TCRdb's copy keeps in-frame clones and lacks some. This sample has 150,000 or so clones, with around 80% found just once. J is TRBJ2-7 and V is TRBV4-2, with TRBD1 as a possible D gene (6 bases). Sequencing was carried out using PBMCs. The TCR comes from a female donor in good health and CMV-seronegative. In DNA, the CDR3 is TGTGCCAGCAGCGGGGGCAGCTCCTACGAGCAGTACTTC. Translating gives CASSGGSSYEQYF.